This is a list of T cell receptor beta chains from one sample in a study of blood T cell repertoires in COVID-19. Here immunoSEQ multiplex PCR was the method, and the copy in TCRdb shows in-frame clones only, minus some. Of some 670,000 clones in the sample, over 80% were seen once. Material: peripheral blood. The origin of the receptors is a woman younger than 35 with acute or convalescent COVID-19. The CDR3 runs from the conserved cysteine through the conserved F or W. A D gene is named only where the DNA matches it firmly. Clone size is shown for a subset of rows, as once, few, many or a class of expanded clone.

clone_size: .; v_call: TRBV20-1; d_call: .; j_call: TRBJ1-4; cdr3_length: 13; cdr3_aa: CSASNPQLEKLFF; cdr3_nt: TGCAGTGCTAGTAACCCACAGCTAGAAAAACTGTTTTTT
clone_size: .; v_call: TRBV19; d_call: TRBD1; j_call: TRBJ2-1; cdr3_length: 16; cdr3_aa: CASSIKGGLAYNEQFF; cdr3_nt: TGTGCCAGTAGTATAAAAGGGGGCCTCGCCTACAATGAGCAGTTCTTC
clone_size: .; v_call: TRBV29-1; d_call: TRBD1; j_call: TRBJ1-3; cdr3_length: 14; cdr3_aa: CSVGQGGEENTIYF; cdr3_nt: TGCAGCGTTGGACAGGGAGGAGAGGAAAACACCATATATTTT
clone_size: .; v_call: TRBV5-1; d_call: .; j_call: TRBJ1-5; cdr3_length: 14; cdr3_aa: CASSFGGSFSPQHF; cdr3_nt: TGCGCCAGCAGCTTTGGCGGATCCTTTTCGCCCCAGCATTTT
clone_size: .; v_call: TRBV5-1; d_call: .; j_call: TRBJ2-2; cdr3_length: 14; cdr3_aa: CASEQARGTGELFF; cdr3_nt: TGCGCCAGCGAACAGGCGCGGGGCACCGGGGAGCTGTTTTTT
clone_size: few; v_call: TRBV2; d_call: TRBD1; j_call: TRBJ2-7; cdr3_length: 15; cdr3_aa: CASGAGQGNFDEQYF; cdr3_nt: TGTGCCAGCGGTGCGGGACAGGGGAACTTCGACGAGCAGTACTTC
clone_size: .; v_call: TRBV15; d_call: TRBD2; j_call: TRBJ2-1; cdr3_length: 16; cdr3_aa: CATHERGEGKGSEQFF; cdr3_nt: TGTGCCACCCACGAGCGGGGGGAGGGGAAAGGGAGTGAGCAGTTCTTC
clone_size: .; v_call: TRBV6-5; d_call: TRBD2; j_call: TRBJ2-6; cdr3_length: 14; cdr3_aa: CASSGGLGANVLTF; cdr3_nt: TGTGCCAGCTCGGGGGGGCTAGGGGCCAACGTCCTGACTTTC
clone_size: .; v_call: TRBV9; d_call: .; j_call: TRBJ2-1; cdr3_length: 16; cdr3_aa: CASSQRGGASYNEQFF; cdr3_nt: TGTGCCAGCAGTCAGAGAGGGGGGGCCTCCTACAATGAGCAGTTCTTC
clone_size: .; v_call: TRBV18; d_call: TRBD1; j_call: TRBJ1-2; cdr3_length: 17; cdr3_aa: CASSPSTGTGGNYGYTF; cdr3_nt: TGTGCCAGCTCACCAAGCACCGGGACAGGGGGTAACTATGGCTACACCTTC
clone_size: .; v_call: TRBV6-5; d_call: .; j_call: TRBJ1-2; cdr3_length: 14; cdr3_aa: CASSYSGGNYGYTF; cdr3_nt: TGTGCCAGCAGTTACTCGGGGGGGAACTATGGCTACACCTTC
clone_size: once; v_call: TRBV3-1/TRBV3-2; d_call: .; j_call: TRBJ1-1; cdr3_length: 15; cdr3_aa: CASSQRRVLNTEAFF; cdr3_nt: TGTGCCAGCAGTCAGAGGAGAGTGTTGAACACTGAAGCTTTCTTT
clone_size: once; v_call: TRBV10-2; d_call: TRBD1; j_call: TRBJ1-1; cdr3_length: 16; cdr3_aa: CASRDRLGAMNTEAFF; cdr3_nt: TGCGCCAGCCGGGACAGGTTGGGGGCTATGAACACTGAAGCTTTCTTT
clone_size: .; v_call: TRBV5-6; d_call: TRBD1; j_call: TRBJ1-5; cdr3_length: 16; cdr3_aa: CASSGGGLYSNQPQHF; cdr3_nt: TGTGCCAGCAGTGGAGGGGGCCTCTATAGCAATCAGCCCCAGCATTTT
clone_size: .; v_call: TRBV11-2; d_call: .; j_call: TRBJ1-1; cdr3_length: 13; cdr3_aa: CASSAGMNTEAFF; cdr3_nt: TGTGCCAGCAGCGCAGGGATGAACACTGAAGCTTTCTTT
clone_size: .; v_call: TRBV28; d_call: .; j_call: TRBJ2-2; cdr3_length: 11; cdr3_aa: CATIGAGELFF; cdr3_nt: TGTGCCACCATCGGGGCCGGGGAGCTGTTTTTT
clone_size: .; v_call: TRBV18; d_call: TRBD1; j_call: TRBJ2-1; cdr3_length: 17; cdr3_aa: CASSPRTGGKVYNEQFF; cdr3_nt: TGTGCCAGCTCACCACGGACAGGGGGAAAGGTCTACAATGAGCAGTTCTTC
clone_size: .; v_call: TRBV9; d_call: TRBD1; j_call: TRBJ1-4; cdr3_length: 15; cdr3_aa: CASSSRDRPNEKLFF; cdr3_nt: TGTGCCAGCAGCTCCCGGGACAGACCTAATGAAAAACTGTTTTTT
clone_size: .; v_call: TRBV6-1; d_call: .; j_call: TRBJ1-5; cdr3_length: 14; cdr3_aa: CASSESPGTQPQHF; cdr3_nt: TGTGCCAGCAGTGAATCGCCAGGAACTCAGCCCCAGCATTTT
clone_size: .; v_call: TRBV4-1; d_call: TRBD2; j_call: TRBJ2-7; cdr3_length: 17; cdr3_aa: CASRYSLAGGKNYEQYF; cdr3_nt: TGCGCCAGCAGGTATTCACTAGCGGGGGGGAAAAACTACGAGCAGTACTTC
clone_size: .; v_call: TRBV4-1; d_call: TRBD2; j_call: TRBJ2-3; cdr3_length: 18; cdr3_aa: CASSQGAAGGPRTDTQYF; cdr3_nt: TGCGCCAGCAGCCAAGGGGCAGCGGGGGGGCCGAGGACAGATACGCAGTATTTT
clone_size: .; v_call: TRBV29-1; d_call: TRBD2; j_call: TRBJ2-7; cdr3_length: 11; cdr3_aa: CSTTGGSEQYF; cdr3_nt: TGCAGCACTACGGGGGGGAGCGAGCAGTACTTC
clone_size: .; v_call: TRBV5-1; d_call: TRBD2; j_call: TRBJ2-5; cdr3_length: 15; cdr3_aa: CASSSSGGSQETQYF; cdr3_nt: TGCGCCAGCAGCTCTAGCGGGGGTTCCCAAGAGACCCAGTACTTC
clone_size: few; v_call: TRBV9; d_call: TRBD1; j_call: TRBJ1-2; cdr3_length: 16; cdr3_aa: CASSVTIDRGGNGYTF; cdr3_nt: TGTGCCAGCAGCGTAACCATAGACAGGGGAGGGAATGGCTACACCTTC
clone_size: .; v_call: TRBV14; d_call: TRBD1; j_call: TRBJ1-6; cdr3_length: 15; cdr3_aa: CASSRGGGINSPLHF; cdr3_nt: TGTGCCAGCAGCCGAGGGGGCGGTATTAATTCACCCCTCCACTTT
clone_size: .; v_call: TRBV12-5; d_call: TRBD2; j_call: TRBJ2-1; cdr3_length: 17; cdr3_aa: CASGLSPGLAAYNEQFF; cdr3_nt: TGTGCTAGTGGTTTGTCACCTGGACTAGCGGCCTACAATGAGCAGTTCTTC
clone_size: .; v_call: TRBV6-6; d_call: .; j_call: TRBJ2-7; cdr3_length: 13; cdr3_aa: CASRTVGGYEQYF; cdr3_nt: TGTGCCAGCAGGACGGTGGGGGGCTACGAGCAGTACTTC
clone_size: once; v_call: TRBV18; d_call: TRBD2; j_call: TRBJ2-3; cdr3_length: 15; cdr3_aa: CASSYPSGGTDTQYF; cdr3_nt: TGTGCCAGCTCATACCCTAGCGGGGGCACAGATACGCAGTATTTT
clone_size: .; v_call: TRBV5-6; d_call: .; j_call: TRBJ2-6; cdr3_length: 15; cdr3_aa: CASFRGLAGANVLTF; cdr3_nt: TGTGCCAGCTTTAGGGGTCTGGCTGGGGCCAACGTCCTGACTTTC
clone_size: .; v_call: TRBV7-6; d_call: .; j_call: TRBJ1-1; cdr3_length: 15; cdr3_aa: CASSSTITGNTEAFF; cdr3_nt: TGTGCCAGCAGCTCCACAATTACAGGGAACACTGAAGCTTTCTTT
clone_size: once; v_call: TRBV4-1; d_call: TRBD1; j_call: TRBJ2-7; cdr3_length: 13; cdr3_aa: CASSQMDRAEQYF; cdr3_nt: TGCGCCAGCAGCCAAATGGACAGGGCTGAGCAGTACTTC
clone_size: .; v_call: TRBV28; d_call: .; j_call: TRBJ1-4; cdr3_length: 12; cdr3_aa: CASQVGGEKLFF; cdr3_nt: TGTGCCAGCCAGGTGGGAGGTGAAAAACTGTTTTTT
clone_size: .; v_call: TRBV27; d_call: .; j_call: TRBJ1-5; cdr3_length: 15; cdr3_aa: CASRLTAGGDQPQHF; cdr3_nt: TGTGCCAGCAGACTTACTGCGGGAGGGGATCAGCCCCAGCATTTT
clone_size: .; v_call: TRBV11-2; d_call: .; j_call: TRBJ1-1; cdr3_length: 13; cdr3_aa: CASSLAQNTEAFF; cdr3_nt: TGTGCCAGCAGCTTAGCCCAGAACACTGAAGCTTTCTTT
clone_size: once; v_call: TRBV9; d_call: .; j_call: TRBJ1-2; cdr3_length: 14; cdr3_aa: CASSPPTDPNGYTF; cdr3_nt: TGTGCCAGCAGCCCTCCCACAGATCCTAATGGCTACACCTTC
clone_size: .; v_call: TRBV5-1; d_call: .; j_call: TRBJ2-7; cdr3_length: 15; cdr3_aa: CASSLVPGSSYEQYF; cdr3_nt: TGCGCCAGCAGCTTGGTTCCAGGAAGCTCCTACGAGCAGTACTTC
clone_size: .; v_call: TRBV19; d_call: .; j_call: TRBJ1-2; cdr3_length: 17; cdr3_aa: CASSISLGGTSNYGYTF; cdr3_nt: TGTGCCAGTAGTATTTCCCTAGGTGGCACCTCTAACTATGGCTACACCTTC
clone_size: .; v_call: TRBV9; d_call: TRBD1; j_call: TRBJ1-5; cdr3_length: 14; cdr3_aa: CASSVGTGGQPQHF; cdr3_nt: TGTGCCAGCAGCGTAGGGACAGGGGGTCAGCCCCAGCATTTT
clone_size: .; v_call: TRBV7-9; d_call: TRBD1; j_call: TRBJ1-1; cdr3_length: 14; cdr3_aa: CASSLGTGLDEAFF; cdr3_nt: TGTGCCAGCAGCTTAGGGACAGGGTTGGATGAAGCTTTCTTT
clone_size: .; v_call: TRBV19; d_call: .; j_call: TRBJ1-4; cdr3_length: 12; cdr3_aa: CASSQDYEKLFF; cdr3_nt: TGTGCCAGTAGCCAGGACTATGAAAAACTGTTTTTT
clone_size: .; v_call: TRBV7-2; d_call: .; j_call: TRBJ1-1; cdr3_length: 11; cdr3_aa: CASSSYGEAFF; cdr3_nt: TGTGCCAGCAGCTCCTACGGTGAAGCTTTCTTT
clone_size: .; v_call: TRBV18; d_call: .; j_call: TRBJ1-2; cdr3_length: 14; cdr3_aa: CASSPSTVEGGYTF; cdr3_nt: TGTGCCAGCTCACCCTCGACAGTGGAAGGTGGCTACACCTTC
clone_size: .; v_call: TRBV28; d_call: .; j_call: TRBJ2-7; cdr3_length: 13; cdr3_aa: CASSQNVAYEQYF; cdr3_nt: TGTGCCAGCAGCCAAAACGTAGCTTACGAGCAGTACTTC
clone_size: .; v_call: TRBV9; d_call: TRBD1; j_call: TRBJ1-2; cdr3_length: 15; cdr3_aa: CASSSRTGSPYGYTF; cdr3_nt: TGTGCCAGCAGCTCCCGGACAGGGAGTCCCTATGGCTACACCTTC
clone_size: .; v_call: TRBV19; d_call: .; j_call: TRBJ1-1; cdr3_length: 16; cdr3_aa: CASSIRALEGRTEAFF; cdr3_nt: TGTGCCAGTAGTATCCGCGCCCTAGAAGGGAGGACTGAAGCTTTCTTT
clone_size: .; v_call: TRBV7-6; d_call: .; j_call: TRBJ2-7; cdr3_length: 16; cdr3_aa: CASSLFPFWQGYEQYF; cdr3_nt: TGTGCCAGCAGCTTATTTCCTTTTTGGCAGGGCTACGAGCAGTACTTC
clone_size: .; v_call: TRBV20-1; d_call: .; j_call: TRBJ2-2; cdr3_length: 15; cdr3_aa: CSASHAQDGTGELFF; cdr3_nt: TGCAGTGCTAGTCACGCACAGGACGGCACCGGGGAGCTGTTTTTT
clone_size: .; v_call: TRBV28; d_call: TRBD1; j_call: TRBJ1-1; cdr3_length: 14; cdr3_aa: CASSLWRTGERAFF; cdr3_nt: TGTGCCAGCAGTTTATGGAGAACAGGGGAGCGAGCTTTCTTT
clone_size: .; v_call: TRBV7-8; d_call: TRBD1; j_call: TRBJ2-7; cdr3_length: 16; cdr3_aa: CASSSRRTGERYEQYF; cdr3_nt: TGTGCCAGCAGCTCCAGGAGGACAGGAGAGCGCTACGAGCAGTACTTC
clone_size: .; v_call: TRBV4-2; d_call: .; j_call: TRBJ1-1; cdr3_length: 15; cdr3_aa: CASSLVDVGRTEAFF; cdr3_nt: TGTGCCAGCAGCTTGGTAGACGTGGGGCGCACTGAAGCTTTCTTT
clone_size: once; v_call: TRBV9; d_call: TRBD1; j_call: TRBJ1-2; cdr3_length: 14; cdr3_aa: CASSVGTGFYGYTF; cdr3_nt: TGTGCCAGCAGCGTAGGGACAGGATTCTATGGCTACACCTTC